This T cell receptor (beta chain) stems from a study of shared clonotypes between healthy human individuals. The authors distributed each subset's genomic DNA evenly over several immunoSEQ plates. Sequencing was performed with immunoSEQ multiplex PCR; in TCRdb, only in-frame clones are kept and a portion is missing. The sample yields 2,500,000 or so clones, roughly 92% seen once. The CDR3 spans 18 residues. Germline CDR1 is SGHAT and CDR2 is FQNNGV. V lost 2 bases to trimming and J lost 3 bases; unmatched junction nucleotides: 7. A note on this clone: Its cognate antigen is unknown.

Study-wide results and limits: Between a few donors, naive CD4 clonotypes were shared at a level of about 5%.

The TCR comes from a young man in good health. Some clones in this sample may be carry-over from other donors' samples. This rearrangement joins TRBV11-2 to TRBJ2-7; the match to TRBD2 covers 16 bases. The sequenced material came from naive CD4+ T cells from PBMCs. Subset indicated: CD45RA+ positively selected. The CDR3 region is CASSLPGLAGGLIYEQYF. The CDR3 DNA sequence: TGTGCCAGCAGCTTACCGGGACTAGCGGGAGGGCTTATCTACGAGCAGTACTTC.